There are many counts of the clone carrying this T cell receptor (beta chain). V was shortened by 0 bases and J by 8 bases, with 9 bases between the two germline ends. CDR1 SGHTA and CDR2 FQGTGA come from the germline V gene. This CDR3 contains 13 residues. The cDNA was synthesized by means of template-switch 5'RACE, which was carried out with 10-nucleotide random UMIs. TCRdb re-called the 5' RACE reads with MiXCR, one entry per CDR3 protein. The sample lists around 33,000 distinct CDR3 sequences, roughly 25% occurring once. The sorted libraries drew on over 900,000 T cells that were CD4+ or CD8+. The record originates from a study of neurological immune-mediated disorders.

Sequencing used CD4+ T cells from blood. This chain joins TRBV7-3 and TRBJ2-3, with D hard to call. The origin of this receptor is a man in his fifties or sixties with HTLV-1-associated myelopathy (HAM/TSP). The CDR3 coding sequence is TGTGCCAGCAGCTTAACGCCGCTGGCTACGCAGTATTTT. This translates into CASSLTPLATQYF.